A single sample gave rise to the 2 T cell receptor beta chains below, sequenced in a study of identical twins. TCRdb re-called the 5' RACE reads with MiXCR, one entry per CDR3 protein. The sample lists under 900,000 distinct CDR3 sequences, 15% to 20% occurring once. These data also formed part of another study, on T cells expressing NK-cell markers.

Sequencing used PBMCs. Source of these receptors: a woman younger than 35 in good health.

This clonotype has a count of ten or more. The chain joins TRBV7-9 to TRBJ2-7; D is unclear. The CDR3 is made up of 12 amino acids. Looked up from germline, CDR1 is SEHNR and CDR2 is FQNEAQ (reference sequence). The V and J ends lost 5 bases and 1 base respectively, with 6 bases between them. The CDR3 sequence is CASSVGSYEQYF. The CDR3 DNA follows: TGTGCCAGCAGCGTCGGGTCCTACGAGCAGTACTTC.

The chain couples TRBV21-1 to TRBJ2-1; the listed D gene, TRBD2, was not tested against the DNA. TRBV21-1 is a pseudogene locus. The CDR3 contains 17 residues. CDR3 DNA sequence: TGTGCCAGCAGCAAATCGTTCCTAGCCTCCGACCGGAATGAGCAGTTCTTC. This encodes CASSKSFLASDRNEQFF.